These 6 T cell receptor beta chains were sequenced from one sample in a study of neurological immune-mediated disorders. In TCRdb, the 5' RACE reads were re-called with MiXCR into one record per CDR3 protein. The sample shows tens of thousands of distinct CDR3 sequences, approximately 3% of them seen only once. Input material: PBMCs. The receptors stem from a woman aged 50 to 60 with multiple sclerosis.

This clonotype was found many times. The chain employs TRBV7-9 and TRBJ2-2, with TRBD2 matching 7 bases. The germline CDR1 and CDR2 sequences are SEHNR and FQNEAQ (reference sequence). The J segment lost 1 base and the V segment lost 4 bases, leaving 9 bases of the junction unmatched. This CDR3 is built from 17 residues. The CDR3 nucleotides read TGTGCCAGCAGCTCGTCTCGACTAGCCAGGAACACCGGGGAGCTGTTTTTT. Translating it yields CASSSSRLARNTGELFF. Full variable domain (remainder filled in from reference TRBV7-9 and TRBJ2-2): DTGVSQNPRHKITKRGQNVTFRCDPISEHNRLYWYRQTLGQGPEFLTYFQNEAQLEKSRLLSDRFSAERPKGSFSTLEIQRTEQGDSAMYLCASSSSRLARNTGELFFGEGSRLTVL.

This clonotype was seen ten or more times. This chain uses TRBV2 with TRBJ1-1, with no clear D. This CDR3 spans 11 amino acids. The V end lost 5 bases, the J end lost 5 bases, and 6 bases lay between the germline ends. The V gene's germline CDR1 is SNHLY and CDR2 FYNNEI. The CDR3 region is CASSLGTEAFF. DNA for the CDR3: TGTGCCAGCAGTCTAGGGACTGAAGCTTTCTTT.

This clonotype was picked up many times. The J gene is TRBJ2-1, the V gene TRBV6-1; TRBD1 is a possible D gene (6 bases). The CDR3 is made up of 14 amino acids. V shed 7 bases and J shed 3 bases, with 13 bases lying between them. Per germline, CDR1 MNHNS and CDR2 SASEGT. As DNA, the CDR3 is TGTGCCAGCAAAGCAGGGGTGGGCTACAATGAGCAGTTCTTC. This sequence encodes CASKAGVGYNEQFF.

The chain couples TRBV3-1 to TRBJ2-4; TRBD2 agrees at 7 bases. The ends lost 0 bases at V and 2 bases at J; junction bases unmatched: 7. Germline V gene sequence: CDR1 LGHDT, CDR2 YNNKEL (reference sequence). CDR3 length: 17 residues. The DNA of the CDR3 is TGTGCCAGCAGCCAAGATCTATCGGGAGGCACCAAAAACATTCAGTACTTC. It specifies CASSQDLSGGTKNIQYF.

A remark on this clonotype: A much larger clone differs from this one at a single base, so this may be a read error. The V and J genes are TRBV6-2 or TRBV6-3 and TRBJ1-2, with D hard to call. The germline gives CDR1 MNHEY, CDR2 SVGEGT. V lost 2 bases, J lost 10 bases, and 14 bases lay in between. This CDR3 has 13 amino acids. CDR3 loop: CASSYKGEDAYTF. The CDR3 nucleotides read TGTGCCAGCAGTTACAAAGGAGAAGATGCCTACACCTTC.

In this sample, this clonotype turned up many times. This rearrangement joins TRBV10-2 to TRBJ2-1; D could derive from TRBD1 or TRBD2 (5 bases each). Germline-derived CDR1 and CDR2 are WSHSY and SAAADI. The ends were cut back, 2 bases at V and 1 base at J, with 9 bases in the middle. This CDR3 has 15 amino acids. The CDR3 protein is CASSEPGPSYNEQFF. The CDR3 DNA reads TGCGCCAGCAGTGAGCCGGGGCCGTCCTACAATGAGCAGTTCTTC.